This is a list of T cell receptor beta chains from one sample in a study of shared clonotypes between healthy human individuals. The method was immunoSEQ multiplex PCR; TCRdb's version includes in-frame clones alone and lacks a portion of them. This table has 1.5 million to 2.5 million clones, roughly 95% appearing once. The sequencing sample was made of naive CD8+ T cells sorted from blood. The receptor set was obtained from a man between 18 and 35 years old in good health. Each CDR3 is given with its conserved first and last residue. The order of the fields is V gene, D gene, clone size, J gene, CDR3 DNA, CDR3 protein. A D gene is named only where the DNA matches it firmly. Not all rows give a size; the values are once, few, many and, for expanded clones, a class.

v_gene: TRBV7-6; d_gene: TRBD1; abundance: .; j_gene: TRBJ2-7; CDR3nt: TGTGCCAGCAGCTTGCGGGCCGGGACAGGGGATGGCGAGCAGTACTTC; CDR3aa: CASSLRAGTGDGEQYF
v_gene: TRBV13; d_gene: .; abundance: .; j_gene: TRBJ1-5; CDR3nt: TGTGCCAGCAGCTTAAGAGACAGCAATCAGCCCCAGCATTTT; CDR3aa: CASSLRDSNQPQHF
v_gene: TRBV14; d_gene: .; abundance: .; j_gene: TRBJ2-7; CDR3nt: TGTGCCAGCAGCCAAGACGTCGGACATAACCCCGTCTACGAGCAGTACTTC; CDR3aa: CASSQDVGHNPVYEQYF
v_gene: TRBV11-2; d_gene: .; abundance: .; j_gene: TRBJ2-7; CDR3nt: TGTGCCAGCAGCTTAGGGACAGCTAGCTACGAGCAGTACTTC; CDR3aa: CASSLGTASYEQYF
v_gene: TRBV28; d_gene: .; abundance: .; j_gene: TRBJ1-4; CDR3nt: TGTGCCAGCACCTCACCTCAGGGAGCTAATGAAAAACTGTTTTTT; CDR3aa: CASTSPQGANEKLFF
v_gene: TRBV7-9; d_gene: TRBD1; abundance: .; j_gene: TRBJ2-7; CDR3nt: TGTGCCAGCAGCTACACCCACTTGACAGGGAGCTCCTACGAGCAGTACTTC; CDR3aa: CASSYTHLTGSSYEQYF
v_gene: TRBV5-6; d_gene: .; abundance: .; j_gene: TRBJ2-5; CDR3nt: TGTGCCAGCAGCTTGAGGGGGGAGACCCAGTACTTC; CDR3aa: CASSLRGETQYF
v_gene: TRBV4-1; d_gene: .; abundance: .; j_gene: TRBJ1-2; CDR3nt: TGCGCCAGCAGCCAAGATGGGTCAGTCTATGGCTACACCTTC; CDR3aa: CASSQDGSVYGYTF
v_gene: TRBV2; d_gene: TRBD2; abundance: once; j_gene: TRBJ2-7; CDR3nt: TGTGCCAGCGAGACTAGCGGCTACGAGCAGTACTTC; CDR3aa: CASETSGYEQYF
v_gene: TRBV11-1; d_gene: .; abundance: .; j_gene: TRBJ1-1; CDR3nt: TGTGCCAGCAGCTTATTCCAGAACACTGAAGCTTTCTTT; CDR3aa: CASSLFQNTEAFF
v_gene: TRBV11-2; d_gene: .; abundance: few; j_gene: TRBJ1-4; CDR3nt: TGTGCCAGCAGCGCCAGGGAAAAGGGTGAAAAACTGTTTTTT; CDR3aa: CASSAREKGEKLFF
v_gene: TRBV4-3; d_gene: .; abundance: .; j_gene: TRBJ2-1; CDR3nt: TGCGCCAGCAGCCAAGATCGATCAGCTTACAATGAGCAGTTCTTC; CDR3aa: CASSQDRSAYNEQFF
v_gene: TRBV27; d_gene: TRBD1; abundance: .; j_gene: TRBJ2-5; CDR3nt: TGTGCCAGCAGTCTAGGACAGGGGGCGGAGGAGACCCAGTACTTC; CDR3aa: CASSLGQGAEETQYF
v_gene: TRBV27; d_gene: .; abundance: .; j_gene: TRBJ2-3; CDR3nt: TGTGCCAGCAGTTTATCATTAGCGGTCCTTAGCACAGATACGCAGTATTTT; CDR3aa: CASSLSLAVLSTDTQYF
v_gene: TRBV27; d_gene: TRBD2; abundance: once; j_gene: TRBJ2-1; CDR3nt: TGTGCCAGCAGTTATACGGGAGGAGGTCTTGAGCAGTTCTTC; CDR3aa: CASSYTGGGLEQFF
v_gene: TRBV5-1; d_gene: .; abundance: .; j_gene: TRBJ1-2; CDR3nt: TGCGCCAGCAGCTTAGGTCCTCGGACGGATCTCTATGGCTACACCTTC; CDR3aa: CASSLGPRTDLYGYTF
v_gene: TRBV5-1; d_gene: .; abundance: .; j_gene: TRBJ1-2; CDR3nt: TGCGCCAGCAGCTTGGTCACAGAACTGTACTATGGCTACACCTTC; CDR3aa: CASSLVTELYYGYTF
v_gene: TRBV5-1; d_gene: .; abundance: .; j_gene: TRBJ2-7; CDR3nt: TGCGCCAGCAGCTTGGCCTTACAGAGGGGCGAGCAGTACTTC; CDR3aa: CASSLALQRGEQYF
v_gene: TRBV27; d_gene: .; abundance: .; j_gene: TRBJ1-2; CDR3nt: TGTGCCAGCAGTTTATTGCACACCGGGGGGCCGGGAGGCTATGGCTACACCTTC; CDR3aa: CASSLLHTGGPGGYGYTF
v_gene: TRBV27; d_gene: .; abundance: .; j_gene: TRBJ2-7; CDR3nt: TGTGCCAGCAGTTTTAACCTCGCCGAGCAGTACTTC; CDR3aa: CASSFNLAEQYF
v_gene: TRBV6-5; d_gene: .; abundance: .; j_gene: TRBJ2-1; CDR3nt: TGTGCCAGCAGTTACTCGACTACCAATGAGCAGTTCTTC; CDR3aa: CASSYSTTNEQFF
v_gene: TRBV19; d_gene: TRBD2; abundance: once; j_gene: TRBJ2-7; CDR3nt: TGTGCCAGTAGTAGGGGGACCGGGACTAGCGGGCCCTACGAGCAGTACTTC; CDR3aa: CASSRGTGTSGPYEQYF
v_gene: TRBV9; d_gene: .; abundance: .; j_gene: TRBJ2-7; CDR3nt: TGTGCCAGCAGCCCGTCCCCAGGCAGTACCTACGAGCAGTACTTC; CDR3aa: CASSPSPGSTYEQYF
v_gene: TRBV4-3; d_gene: .; abundance: .; j_gene: TRBJ1-5; CDR3nt: TGCGCCAGCAGCCAAGATTGGGGTGGGGAGGTTTCTTCCCAGCATTTT; CDR3aa: CASSQDWGGEVSSQHF
v_gene: TRBV4-1; d_gene: .; abundance: .; j_gene: TRBJ2-7; CDR3nt: TGCGCCAGCAGCCAAGATCCGAGCCTCTACGAGCAGTACTTC; CDR3aa: CASSQDPSLYEQYF
v_gene: TRBV7-3; d_gene: .; abundance: once; j_gene: TRBJ1-1; CDR3nt: TGTGCCAGCAGCTTAGTACTGAACACTGAAGCTTTCTTT; CDR3aa: CASSLVLNTEAFF
v_gene: TRBV6-5; d_gene: TRBD2; abundance: .; j_gene: TRBJ2-1; CDR3nt: TGTGCCAGCAGTTACTCTCTAGCGGGAGGTATTGATGAGCAGTTCTTC; CDR3aa: CASSYSLAGGIDEQFF
v_gene: TRBV7-9; d_gene: .; abundance: .; j_gene: TRBJ2-3; CDR3nt: TGTGCCAGCAGCAACAATCCGGACGGCCGCGCAGATACGCAGTATTTT; CDR3aa: CASSNNPDGRADTQYF
v_gene: TRBV6-6; d_gene: TRBD2; abundance: .; j_gene: TRBJ2-1; CDR3nt: TGTGCCAGCAGTTACTCGAACGGGGGGGTCTACAATGAGCAGTTCTTC; CDR3aa: CASSYSNGGVYNEQFF
v_gene: TRBV29-1; d_gene: TRBD2; abundance: .; j_gene: TRBJ2-3; CDR3nt: TGCAGCGTTGAGGGGGCGGGGGGGCTAACAGATACGCAGTATTTT; CDR3aa: CSVEGAGGLTDTQYF
v_gene: TRBV9; d_gene: .; abundance: .; j_gene: TRBJ2-5; CDR3nt: TGTGCCAGCAGCGTAGCGGGGAGTTCCCAAGAGACCCAGTACTTC; CDR3aa: CASSVAGSSQETQYF
v_gene: TRBV5-1; d_gene: .; abundance: .; j_gene: TRBJ2-3; CDR3nt: TGCGCCAGCAGCTTGGAAAGGGGCACAGATACGCAGTATTTT; CDR3aa: CASSLERGTDTQYF
v_gene: TRBV19; d_gene: .; abundance: .; j_gene: TRBJ2-7; CDR3nt: TGTGCCAGTACGGGGAGCTCCTACGAGCAGTACTTC; CDR3aa: CASTGSSYEQYF
v_gene: TRBV27; d_gene: .; abundance: once; j_gene: TRBJ2-1; CDR3nt: TGTGCCAGCAGGCGGGACGGCAGCTCCTACAATGAGCAGTTCTTC; CDR3aa: CASRRDGSSYNEQFF
v_gene: TRBV25-1; d_gene: .; abundance: .; j_gene: TRBJ2-7; CDR3nt: TGTGCCAGCAGTGGAGGACCTATCTACGAGCAGTACTTC; CDR3aa: CASSGGPIYEQYF
v_gene: TRBV28; d_gene: .; abundance: .; j_gene: TRBJ2-7; CDR3nt: TGTGCCAGCAGTTTAGGGCAGAACCCGACCTACGAGCAGTACTTC; CDR3aa: CASSLGQNPTYEQYF
v_gene: TRBV6-5; d_gene: .; abundance: .; j_gene: TRBJ1-1; CDR3nt: TGTGCCAGCAGTCAGGACAGCTGGACTGAAGCTTTCTTT; CDR3aa: CASSQDSWTEAFF
v_gene: TRBV5-4; d_gene: TRBD2; abundance: .; j_gene: TRBJ2-5; CDR3nt: TGTGCCAGCAGCTTTTTGGTGGGGGGGCAAGAGACCCAGTACTTC; CDR3aa: CASSFLVGGQETQYF
v_gene: TRBV19; d_gene: .; abundance: .; j_gene: TRBJ1-1; CDR3nt: TGTGCCAGTAGCTTGACAACGAACACTGAAGCTTTCTTT; CDR3aa: CASSLTTNTEAFF
v_gene: TRBV7-9; d_gene: .; abundance: .; j_gene: TRBJ1-6; CDR3nt: TGTGCCAGCAGCCAACGGGACGGAGGCTGGTCACCCCTCCACTTT; CDR3aa: CASSQRDGGWSPLHF
v_gene: TRBV2; d_gene: .; abundance: .; j_gene: TRBJ2-7; CDR3nt: TGTGCCAGCAGTGGGGAGGGGGGCGAGCAGTACTTC; CDR3aa: CASSGEGGEQYF
v_gene: TRBV27; d_gene: .; abundance: .; j_gene: TRBJ2-7; CDR3nt: TGTGCCAGCAGTCCAGGACAATCCTACGAGCAGTACTTC; CDR3aa: CASSPGQSYEQYF
v_gene: TRBV10-3; d_gene: .; abundance: .; j_gene: TRBJ1-1; CDR3nt: TGTGCCACCGAGGAAGGATGGGGCACTGAAGCTTTCTTT; CDR3aa: CATEEGWGTEAFF
v_gene: TRBV6-1; d_gene: .; abundance: .; j_gene: TRBJ1-3; CDR3nt: TGTGCCAGCGCTATAAGGGTTTCGATGGACACCATATATTTT; CDR3aa: CASAIRVSMDTIYF
v_gene: TRBV7-9; d_gene: TRBD2; abundance: .; j_gene: TRBJ2-7; CDR3nt: TGTGCCAGCAGCTTATCTAGCGGGTTACTAGCCTACGAGCAGTACTTC; CDR3aa: CASSLSSGLLAYEQYF
v_gene: TRBV11-2; d_gene: .; abundance: .; j_gene: TRBJ2-3; CDR3nt: TGTGCCAGCAGGAAATCCGGGGGCCCGCTCCTCACAGATACGCAGTATTTT; CDR3aa: CASRKSGGPLLTDTQYF
v_gene: TRBV6-6; d_gene: .; abundance: .; j_gene: TRBJ2-7; CDR3nt: TGTGCCAGCAGTTACTCACAGGGTTTTTACGAGCAGTACTTC; CDR3aa: CASSYSQGFYEQYF
v_gene: TRBV5-4; d_gene: TRBD2; abundance: once; j_gene: TRBJ2-3; CDR3nt: TGTGCCAGCAGCTACGTTAGCGGGGGACACACAGATACGCAGTATTTT; CDR3aa: CASSYVSGGHTDTQYF
v_gene: TRBV9; d_gene: .; abundance: .; j_gene: TRBJ1-2; CDR3nt: TGTGCCAGCAGCGGGACGCCCTCGGGCTACACCTTC; CDR3aa: CASSGTPSGYTF
v_gene: TRBV5-1; d_gene: TRBD1; abundance: .; j_gene: TRBJ2-1; CDR3nt: TGCGCCAGCAGCTTGGAAACCGTGACAGGGTCCAATGAGCAGTTCTTC; CDR3aa: CASSLETVTGSNEQFF
v_gene: TRBV6-5; d_gene: TRBD2; abundance: .; j_gene: TRBJ2-1; CDR3nt: TGTGCCAGCAGTTTTAGCGGGGGGGCCTCTGAGCAGTTCTTC; CDR3aa: CASSFSGGASEQFF
v_gene: TRBV27; d_gene: .; abundance: .; j_gene: TRBJ1-4; CDR3nt: TGTGCCAGCAGTTCCTTGCGGGGGGCAACTAATGAAAAACTGTTTTTT; CDR3aa: CASSSLRGATNEKLFF
v_gene: TRBV28; d_gene: TRBD1; abundance: once; j_gene: TRBJ2-7; CDR3nt: TGTGCCAGCAGTTTGGGACAGTACGAGCAGTACTTC; CDR3aa: CASSLGQYEQYF
v_gene: TRBV4-1; d_gene: TRBD2; abundance: .; j_gene: TRBJ2-3; CDR3nt: TGCGCCAGCAGCCAGGGACTAGCGGCTAGCACAGATACGCAGTATTTT; CDR3aa: CASSQGLAASTDTQYF